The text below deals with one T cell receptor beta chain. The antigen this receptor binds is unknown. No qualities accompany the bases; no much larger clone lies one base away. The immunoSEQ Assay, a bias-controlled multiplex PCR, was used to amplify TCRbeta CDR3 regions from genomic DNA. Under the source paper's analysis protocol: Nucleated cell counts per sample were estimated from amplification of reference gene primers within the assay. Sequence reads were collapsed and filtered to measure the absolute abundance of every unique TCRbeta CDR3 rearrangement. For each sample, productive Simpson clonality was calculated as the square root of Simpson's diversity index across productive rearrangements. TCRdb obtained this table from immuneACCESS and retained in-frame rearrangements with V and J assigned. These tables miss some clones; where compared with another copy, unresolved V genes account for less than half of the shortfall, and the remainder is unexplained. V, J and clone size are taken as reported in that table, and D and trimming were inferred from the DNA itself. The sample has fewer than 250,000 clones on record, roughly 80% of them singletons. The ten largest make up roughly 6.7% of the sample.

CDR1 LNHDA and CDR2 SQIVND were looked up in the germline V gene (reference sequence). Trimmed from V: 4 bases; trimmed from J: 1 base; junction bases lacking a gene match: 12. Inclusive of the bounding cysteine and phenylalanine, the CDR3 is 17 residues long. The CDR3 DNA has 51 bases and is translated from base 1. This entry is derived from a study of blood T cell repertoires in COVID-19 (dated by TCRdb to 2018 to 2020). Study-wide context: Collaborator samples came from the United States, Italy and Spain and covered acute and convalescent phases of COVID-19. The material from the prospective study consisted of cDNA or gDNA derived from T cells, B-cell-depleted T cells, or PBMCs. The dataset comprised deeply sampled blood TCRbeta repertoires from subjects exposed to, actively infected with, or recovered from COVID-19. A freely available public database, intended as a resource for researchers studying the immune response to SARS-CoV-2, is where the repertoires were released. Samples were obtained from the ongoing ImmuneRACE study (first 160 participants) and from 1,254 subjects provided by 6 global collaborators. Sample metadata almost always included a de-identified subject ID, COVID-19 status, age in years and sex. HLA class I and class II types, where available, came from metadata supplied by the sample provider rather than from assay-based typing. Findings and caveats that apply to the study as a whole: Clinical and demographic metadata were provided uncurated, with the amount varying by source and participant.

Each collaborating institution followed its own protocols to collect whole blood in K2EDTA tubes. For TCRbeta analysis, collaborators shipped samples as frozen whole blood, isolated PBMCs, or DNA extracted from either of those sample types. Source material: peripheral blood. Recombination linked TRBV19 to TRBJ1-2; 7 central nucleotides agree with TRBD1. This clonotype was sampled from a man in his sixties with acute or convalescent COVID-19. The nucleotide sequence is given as TGTGCCAGTAGTAGACGAGGGACAGAATATCTTAACTATGGCTACACCTTC. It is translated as CASSRRGTEYLNYGYTF. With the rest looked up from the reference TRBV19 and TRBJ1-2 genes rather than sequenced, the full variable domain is DGGITQSPKYLFRKEGQNVTLSCEQNLNHDAMYWYRQDPGQGLRLIYYSQIVNDFQKGDIAEGYSVSREKKESFPLTVTSAQKNPTAFYLCASSRRGTEYLNYGYTFGSGTRLTVV.